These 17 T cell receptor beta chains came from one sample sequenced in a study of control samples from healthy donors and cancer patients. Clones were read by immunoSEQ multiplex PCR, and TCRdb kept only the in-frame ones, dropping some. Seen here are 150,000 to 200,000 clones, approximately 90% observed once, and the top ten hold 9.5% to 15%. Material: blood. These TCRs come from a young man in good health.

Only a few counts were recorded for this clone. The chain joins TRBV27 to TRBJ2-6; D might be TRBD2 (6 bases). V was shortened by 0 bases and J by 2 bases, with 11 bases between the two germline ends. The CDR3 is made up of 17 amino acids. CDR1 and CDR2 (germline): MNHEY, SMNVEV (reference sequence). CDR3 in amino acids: CASSLSGLETGANVLTF. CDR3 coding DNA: TGTGCCAGCAGTTTATCGGGACTCGAAACTGGGGCCAACGTCCTGACTTTC.

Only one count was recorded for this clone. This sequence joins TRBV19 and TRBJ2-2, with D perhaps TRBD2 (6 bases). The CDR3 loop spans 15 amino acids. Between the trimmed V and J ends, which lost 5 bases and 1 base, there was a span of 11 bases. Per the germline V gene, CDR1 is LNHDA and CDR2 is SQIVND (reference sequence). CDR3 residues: CASSFGTGNTGELFF. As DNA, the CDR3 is TGTGCCAGTAGTTTCGGGACTGGGAACACCGGGGAGCTGTTTTTT.

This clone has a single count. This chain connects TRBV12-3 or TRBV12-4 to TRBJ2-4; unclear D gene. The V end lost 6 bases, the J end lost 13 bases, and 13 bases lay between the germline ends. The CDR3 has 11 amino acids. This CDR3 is CASSLVAAQYF. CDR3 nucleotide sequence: TGTGCCAGCAGCCTTGTGGCAGCCCAGTACTTC.

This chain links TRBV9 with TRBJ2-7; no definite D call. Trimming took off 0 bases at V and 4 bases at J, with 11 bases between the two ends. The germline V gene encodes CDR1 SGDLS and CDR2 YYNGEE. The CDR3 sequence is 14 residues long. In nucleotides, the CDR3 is TGTGCCAGCAGCGTAGGCCCGGTGCCGTACGAGCAGTACTTC. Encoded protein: CASSVGPVPYEQYF.

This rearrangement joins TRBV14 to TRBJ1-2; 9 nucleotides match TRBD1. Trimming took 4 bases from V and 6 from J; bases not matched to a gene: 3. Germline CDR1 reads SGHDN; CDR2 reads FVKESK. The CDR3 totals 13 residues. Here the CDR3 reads CASSPWTGDGYTF. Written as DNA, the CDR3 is TGTGCCAGCAGCCCCTGGACAGGGGATGGCTACACCTTC.

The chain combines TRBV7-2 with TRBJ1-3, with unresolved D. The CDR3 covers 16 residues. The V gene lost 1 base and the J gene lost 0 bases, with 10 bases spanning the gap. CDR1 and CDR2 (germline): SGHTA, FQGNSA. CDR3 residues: CASSLDGRSSGNTIYF. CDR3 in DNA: TGTGCCAGCAGCTTAGATGGGAGAAGCTCTGGAAACACCATATATTTT.

The CDR3 nucleotides are TGCGCCAGCAGCTTGGGGCAGTTTGAAGCTTTCTTT. Translation: CASSLGQFEAFF. V and J are TRBV5-1 and TRBJ1-1; unclear D gene. Trimming cost V 0 bases and J 7 bases, with 7 bases left between them. Germline CDR1 is SGHRS and CDR2 is YFSETQ. The CDR3 sequence is 12 residues long.

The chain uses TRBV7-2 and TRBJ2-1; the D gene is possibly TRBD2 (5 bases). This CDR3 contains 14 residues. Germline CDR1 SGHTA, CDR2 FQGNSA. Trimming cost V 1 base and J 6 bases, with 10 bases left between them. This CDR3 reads CASSLVGARNEQFF. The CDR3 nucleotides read TGTGCCAGCAGCTTAGTGGGAGCGCGCAATGAGCAGTTCTTC.

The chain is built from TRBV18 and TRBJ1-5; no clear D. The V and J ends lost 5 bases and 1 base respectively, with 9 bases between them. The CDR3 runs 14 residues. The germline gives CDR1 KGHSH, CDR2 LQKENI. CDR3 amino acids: CASSRPDSNQPQHF. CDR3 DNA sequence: TGTGCCAGCTCAAGACCCGACAGCAATCAGCCCCAGCATTTT. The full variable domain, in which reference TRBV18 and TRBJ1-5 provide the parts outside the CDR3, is NAGVMQNPRHLVRRRGQEARLRCSPMKGHSHVYWYRQLPEEGLKFMVYLQKENIIDESGMPKERFSAEFPKEGPSILRIQQVVRGDSAAYFCASSRPDSNQPQHFGDGTRLSIL.

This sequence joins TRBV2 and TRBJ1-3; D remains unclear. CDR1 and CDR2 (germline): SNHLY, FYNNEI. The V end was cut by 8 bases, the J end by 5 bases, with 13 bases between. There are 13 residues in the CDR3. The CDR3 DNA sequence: TGTGCCAGCCACAATCAGATTAGAAACACCATATATTTT. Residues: CASHNQIRNTIYF.

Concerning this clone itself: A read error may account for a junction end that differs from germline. CDR3 residues: CASSGGRLLF. The CDR3 DNA follows: TGTGCCAGCAGTGGCGGGAGACTTCTCTTC. The chain uses TRBV2 and TRBJ2-1; TRBD2 agrees at 7 bases. Per the germline V gene, CDR1 is SNHLY and CDR2 is FYNNEI. This CDR3 has 10 amino acids.

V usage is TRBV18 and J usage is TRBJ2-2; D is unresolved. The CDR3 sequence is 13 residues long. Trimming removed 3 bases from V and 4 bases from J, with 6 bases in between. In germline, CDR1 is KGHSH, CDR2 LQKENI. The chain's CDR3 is CASSPGFTGELFF. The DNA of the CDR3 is TGTGCCAGCTCACCGGGATTCACCGGGGAGCTGTTTTTT.

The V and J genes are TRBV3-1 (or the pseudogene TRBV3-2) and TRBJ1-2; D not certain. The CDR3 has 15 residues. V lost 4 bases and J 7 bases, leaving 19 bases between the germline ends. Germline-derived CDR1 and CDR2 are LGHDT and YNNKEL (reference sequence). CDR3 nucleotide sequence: TGTGCCAGCAGCCTCGAGGGAGGCGATTCGGCTGGCTACACCTTC. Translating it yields CASSLEGGDSAGYTF.

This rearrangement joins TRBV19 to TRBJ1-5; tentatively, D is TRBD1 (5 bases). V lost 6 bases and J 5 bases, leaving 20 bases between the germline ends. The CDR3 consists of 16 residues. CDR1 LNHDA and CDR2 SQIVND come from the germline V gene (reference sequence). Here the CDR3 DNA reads TGTGCCAGTAGGGCAGGGAGTCCCGGGTGGCATCAGCCCCAGCATTTT. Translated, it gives CASRAGSPGWHQPQHF. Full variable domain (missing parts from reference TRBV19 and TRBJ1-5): DGGITQSPKYLFRKEGQNVTLSCEQNLNHDAMYWYRQDPGQGLRLIYYSQIVNDFQKGDIAEGYSVSREKKESFPLTVTSAQKNPTAFYLCASRAGSPGWHQPQHFGDGTRLSIL.

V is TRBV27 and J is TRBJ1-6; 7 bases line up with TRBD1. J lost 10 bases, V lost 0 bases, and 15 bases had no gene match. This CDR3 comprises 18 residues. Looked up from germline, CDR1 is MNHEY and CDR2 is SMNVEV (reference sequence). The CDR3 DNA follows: TGTGCCAGCAGTTTATCGTCCCGACAGGGCAGACCGAACTCACCCCTCCACTTT. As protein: CASSLSSRQGRPNSPLHF.

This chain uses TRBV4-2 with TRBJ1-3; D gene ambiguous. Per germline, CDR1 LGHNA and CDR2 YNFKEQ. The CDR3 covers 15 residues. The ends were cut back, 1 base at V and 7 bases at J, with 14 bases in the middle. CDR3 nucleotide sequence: TGTGCCAGCAGCCAAGGACATAACGTCGGGAACACCATATATTTT. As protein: CASSQGHNVGNTIYF.

The CDR3 region is CASSQVSWGREQFF. The CDR3 nucleotides read TGTGCCAGCAGCCAAGTTAGCTGGGGAAGGGAGCAGTTCTTC. V gene TRBV14 combines with J gene TRBJ2-1; D unclear. The CDR3 has 14 residues. Germline CDR1 reads SGHDN; CDR2 reads FVKESK. V lost 1 base and J lost 10, with 14 bases in between.